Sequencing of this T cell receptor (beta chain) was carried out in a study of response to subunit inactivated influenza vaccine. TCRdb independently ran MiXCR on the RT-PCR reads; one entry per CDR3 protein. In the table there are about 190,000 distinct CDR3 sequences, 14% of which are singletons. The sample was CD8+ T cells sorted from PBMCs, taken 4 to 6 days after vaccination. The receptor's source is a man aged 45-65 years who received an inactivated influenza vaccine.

CDR3 in DNA: TGTGCCAGCAGTTTAGGGTCGGGAGATACGCAGTATTTT. Translation gives CASSLGSGDTQYF. The chain couples TRBV27 to TRBJ2-3; D is ambiguous. The CDR3 has 13 amino acids. The V gene lost 2 bases and the J gene lost 5 bases, with 8 bases spanning the gap. Germline-derived CDR1 and CDR2 are MNHEY and SMNVEV (reference sequence).